This T cell receptor beta chain is drawn from a study of early T cells in non-severe SARS-CoV-2 infection. This clonotype showed up many times. Each CDR3 protein is one row after TCRdb ran MiXCR on the 5' RACE reads. This table holds some 59,000 distinct CDR3 sequences, roughly 8.8% found once. There are 14 residues in the CDR3. CDR1 and CDR2 (germline): SGHAT, FQNNGV. V shed 2 bases, J shed 5 bases, and the junction held 4 bases outside the gene matches. V gene TRBV11-2 combines with J gene TRBJ1-1, with 8 bases lining up with TRBD1. The clonotype comes from an adult who was a healthcare worker with PCR-confirmed SARS-CoV-2 infection or an uninfected control (not recorded which). The sequenced sample consisted of whole blood. The CDR3 region is CASSLQGARTEAFF. CDR3 bases: TGTGCCAGCAGCTTACAGGGGGCGCGGACTGAAGCTTTCTTT.